This TCR beta chain is drawn from a study of CD8+CD57+ T cells in acquired aplastic anemia. Researchers used genomic DNA as the template to profile TCR beta VDJ and CDR3. TCRdb re-analysed the reads in MiXCR, keeping a single row per CDR3 protein. The table records a few hundred thousand distinct CDR3 sequences, approximately 79% of them present only once. The V end was cut by 9 bases, the J end by 0 bases, with 15 bases between. The CDR3 totals 15 residues. Per germline, CDR1 LNHDA and CDR2 SQIVND (reference sequence). Regarding this clonotype: Its target is not known.

Individuals selected for sequencing had exhibited CD8+CD57+ cell expansion on flow cytometry. The study, taken as a whole, reports: Comparison of patients with controls identified around 31 shared CD8+ CDR3 sequences.

The V and J genes are TRBV19 and TRBJ2-1; D assignment may be TRBD1 or TRBD2 (5 bases each). Sequencing was carried out using sorted CD4+, CD8+, or CD8+CD57+ T cells (not recorded which) from PBMCs. The source of this sequence is a human donor with aplastic anemia. In DNA form, the CDR3 reads TGTGCCAGGCGTTTAGGGACCAGCTCCTACAATGAGCAGTTCTTC. It translates to CARRLGTSSYNEQFF.